Here is one TCR beta chain with its context. Its matching antigen is unknown. A much bigger clone sits one base away, suggesting this may be a read error. The data were obtained in a study of glioma-infiltrating T cells. Notes on the study in general: Gliomas, especially low-grade, showed above-expected tissue-blood divergence; non-neoplastic patients showed below.

CDR3 size: 15 residues. Trimming stripped 3 bases from V and 3 bases from J, with 14 bases between. Germline CDR1 SGHTA, CDR2 FQGNSA. Using RNA template, CDR3s of TCR alpha and beta were amplified with iRepertoire arm-PCR. For one-step reverse transcription and amplification, roughly 85-450 ng of tissue mRNA or PBMC total RNA was used. TCRdb redid the calling of the multiplex PCR reads with MiXCR, one entry per CDR3 protein. The sample lists around 190,000 distinct CDR3 sequences; around 45% were seen once. The TCR was taken from a human donor with low-grade glioma or glioblastoma, undergoing nonglioma brain surgery, or in good health (not recorded which). Sequencing was done on a sample of glioma tissue, nonneoplastic brain tissue, or PBMCs (not recorded which). The V gene is TRBV7-2, the J gene TRBJ2-5; the D gene is possibly TRBD2 (5 bases). This CDR3 is CASSLKAVNKETQYF. The CDR3 nucleotides are TGTGCCAGCAGCTTGAAAGCGGTGAACAAAGAGACCCAGTACTTC.